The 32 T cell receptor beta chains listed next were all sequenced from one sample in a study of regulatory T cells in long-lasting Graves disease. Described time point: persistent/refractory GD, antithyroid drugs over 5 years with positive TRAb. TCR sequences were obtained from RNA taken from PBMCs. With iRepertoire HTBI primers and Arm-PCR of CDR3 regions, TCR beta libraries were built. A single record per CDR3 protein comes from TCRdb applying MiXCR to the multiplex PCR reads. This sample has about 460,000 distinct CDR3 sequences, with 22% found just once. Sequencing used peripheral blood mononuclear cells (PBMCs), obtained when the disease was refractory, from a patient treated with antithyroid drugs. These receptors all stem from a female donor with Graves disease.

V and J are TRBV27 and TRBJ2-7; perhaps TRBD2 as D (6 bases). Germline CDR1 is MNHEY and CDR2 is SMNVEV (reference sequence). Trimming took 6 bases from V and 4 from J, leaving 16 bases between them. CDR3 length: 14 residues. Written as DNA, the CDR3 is TGTGCCAGCAGCAATGGGGGGACTGTATACGAGCAGTACTTC. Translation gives CASSNGGTVYEQYF.

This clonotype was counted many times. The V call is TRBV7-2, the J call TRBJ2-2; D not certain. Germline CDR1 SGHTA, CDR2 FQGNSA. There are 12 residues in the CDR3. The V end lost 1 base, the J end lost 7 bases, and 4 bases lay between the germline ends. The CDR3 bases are TGTGCCAGCAGCTTAGGGATCGGGGAGCTGTTTTTT. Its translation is CASSLGIGELFF.

This CDR3 is CASSSLRDKQYF. Here the CDR3 DNA reads TGTGCCAGCAGTTCTCTCAGGGATAAGCAGTACTTC. The V call is TRBV27, the J call TRBJ2-7; perhaps TRBD1 as D (5 bases). The CDR3 consists of 12 residues. Trimming removed 4 bases from V and 8 bases from J, with 12 bases in between. Germline assignment: CDR1 MNHEY and CDR2 SMNVEV (reference sequence).

CDR3 DNA sequence: TGTGCCAGCAGCTTATGGACGGATAACACCGGGGAGCTGTTTTTT. Translation: CASSLWTDNTGELFF. V gene TRBV13 combines with J gene TRBJ2-2; no definite D call. Trimming removed 2 bases from V and 2 bases from J, with 9 bases in between. The CDR3 extends over 15 amino acids. Germline CDR1 reads PRHDT; CDR2 reads FYEKMQ (reference sequence).

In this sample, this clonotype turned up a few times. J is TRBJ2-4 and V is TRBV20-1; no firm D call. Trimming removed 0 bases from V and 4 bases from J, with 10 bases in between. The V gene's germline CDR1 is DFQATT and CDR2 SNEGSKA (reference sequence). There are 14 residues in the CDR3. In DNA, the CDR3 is TGCAGTGCTAGAGATTTGCGGCAGAAAAACATTCAGTACTTC. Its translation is CSARDLRQKNIQYF.

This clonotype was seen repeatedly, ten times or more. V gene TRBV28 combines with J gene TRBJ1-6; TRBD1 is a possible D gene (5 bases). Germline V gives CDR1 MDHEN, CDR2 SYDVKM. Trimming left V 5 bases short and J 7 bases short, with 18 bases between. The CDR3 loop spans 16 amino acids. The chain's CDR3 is CASSPLQPGSNSPLHF. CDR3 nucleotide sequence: TGTGCCAGCAGTCCACTCCAGCCAGGGTCCAATTCACCCCTCCACTTT.

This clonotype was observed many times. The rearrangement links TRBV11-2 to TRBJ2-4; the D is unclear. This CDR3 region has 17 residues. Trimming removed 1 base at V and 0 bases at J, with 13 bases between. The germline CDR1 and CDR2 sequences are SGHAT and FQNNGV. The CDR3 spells CASSLVAGTLAKNIQYF. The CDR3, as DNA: TGTGCCAGCAGCTTAGTGGCCGGAACACTAGCCAAAAACATTCAGTACTTC. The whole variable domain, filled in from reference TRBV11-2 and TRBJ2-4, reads EAGVAQSPRYKIIEKRQSVAFWCNPISGHATLYWYQQILGQGPKLLIQFQNNGVVDDSQLPKDRFSAERLKGVDSTLKIQPAKLEDSAVYLCASSLVAGTLAKNIQYFGAGTRLSVL.

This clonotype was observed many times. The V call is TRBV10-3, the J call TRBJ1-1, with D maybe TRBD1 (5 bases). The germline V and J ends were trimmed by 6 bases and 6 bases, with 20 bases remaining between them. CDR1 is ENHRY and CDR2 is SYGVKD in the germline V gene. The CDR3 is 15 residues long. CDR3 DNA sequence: TGTGCCATCAGGAACTCCAGGGCCCCCTTCCCTGAAGCTTTCTTT. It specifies CAIRNSRAPFPEAFF.

The DNA of the CDR3 is TGTGCCAGCAGCTCTATTCCGGGACTAGCGAGTACCGGGGAGCTGTTTTTT. The encoded protein is CASSSIPGLASTGELFF. V is TRBV7-3 and J is TRBJ2-2, with TRBD2 identical over 10 bases. From germline, CDR1 is SGHTA and CDR2 FQGTGA. The V segment lost 4 bases and the J segment 5 bases; nucleotides outside the gene matches: 10. This CDR3 is 17 amino acids long. The full variable domain, its missing parts supplied by reference TRBV7-3 and TRBJ2-2, is GAGVSQTPSNKVTEKGKYVELRCDPISGHTALYWYRQSLGQGPEFLIYFQGTGAADDSGLPNDRFFAVRPEGSVSTLKIQRTERGDSAVYLCASSSIPGLASTGELFFGEGSRLTVL.

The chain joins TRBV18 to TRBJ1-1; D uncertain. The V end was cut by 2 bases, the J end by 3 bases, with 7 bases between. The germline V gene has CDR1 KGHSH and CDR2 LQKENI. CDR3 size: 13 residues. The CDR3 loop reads CASSPDQDTEAFF. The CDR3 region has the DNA TGTGCCAGCTCACCAGACCAGGACACTGAAGCTTTCTTT. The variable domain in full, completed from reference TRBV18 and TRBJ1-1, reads NAGVMQNPRHLVRRRGQEARLRCSPMKGHSHVYWYRQLPEEGLKFMVYLQKENIIDESGMPKERFSAEFPKEGPSILRIQQVVRGDSAAYFCASSPDQDTEAFFGQGTRLTVV.

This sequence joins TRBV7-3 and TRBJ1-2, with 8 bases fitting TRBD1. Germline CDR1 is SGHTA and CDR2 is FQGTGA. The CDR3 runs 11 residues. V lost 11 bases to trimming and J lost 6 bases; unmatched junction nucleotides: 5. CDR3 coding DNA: TGTGCCGTGGACAGGGTGCATGGCTACACCTTC. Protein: CAVDRVHGYTF.

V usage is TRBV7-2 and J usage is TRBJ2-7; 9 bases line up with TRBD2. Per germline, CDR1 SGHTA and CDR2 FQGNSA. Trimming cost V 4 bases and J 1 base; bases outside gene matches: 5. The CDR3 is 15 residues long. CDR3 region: CASSWGTSRSYEQYF. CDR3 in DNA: TGTGCCAGCAGCTGGGGGACTAGCAGATCCTACGAGCAGTACTTC.

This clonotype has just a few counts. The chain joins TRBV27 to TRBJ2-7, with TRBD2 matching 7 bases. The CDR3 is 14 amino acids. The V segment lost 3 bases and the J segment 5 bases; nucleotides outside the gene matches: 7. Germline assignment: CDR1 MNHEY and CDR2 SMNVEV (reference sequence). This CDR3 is CASSFLRGSNEQYF. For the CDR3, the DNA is TGTGCCAGCAGTTTTCTGCGGGGGTCCAACGAGCAGTACTTC.

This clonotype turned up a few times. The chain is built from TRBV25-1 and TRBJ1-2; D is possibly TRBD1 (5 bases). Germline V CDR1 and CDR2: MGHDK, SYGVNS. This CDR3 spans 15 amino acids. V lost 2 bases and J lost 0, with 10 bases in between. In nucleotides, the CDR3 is TGTGCCAGCAGTGAACTCGACAGCTCTAACTATGGCTACACCTTC. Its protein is CASSELDSSNYGYTF.

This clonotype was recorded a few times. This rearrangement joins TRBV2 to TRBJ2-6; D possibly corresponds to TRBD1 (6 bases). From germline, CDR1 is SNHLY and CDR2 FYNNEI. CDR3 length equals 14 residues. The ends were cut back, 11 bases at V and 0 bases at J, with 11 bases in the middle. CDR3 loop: CAGTGSSGANVLTF. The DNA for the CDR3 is TGTGCCGGAACAGGGAGCTCTGGGGCCAACGTCCTGACTTTC.

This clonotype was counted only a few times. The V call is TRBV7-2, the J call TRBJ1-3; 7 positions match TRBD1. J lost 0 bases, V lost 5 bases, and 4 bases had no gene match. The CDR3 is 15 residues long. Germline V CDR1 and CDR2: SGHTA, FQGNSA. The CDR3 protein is CASSPGQLSGNTIYF. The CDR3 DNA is TGTGCCAGCAGCCCGGGACAGCTCTCTGGAAACACCATATATTTT. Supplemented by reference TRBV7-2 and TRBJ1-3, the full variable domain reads GAGVSQSPSNKVTEKGKDVELRCDPISGHTALYWYRQSLGQGLEFLIYFQGNSAPDKSGLPSDRFSAERTGGSVSTLTIQRTQQEDSAVYLCASSPGQLSGNTIYFGEGSWLTVV.

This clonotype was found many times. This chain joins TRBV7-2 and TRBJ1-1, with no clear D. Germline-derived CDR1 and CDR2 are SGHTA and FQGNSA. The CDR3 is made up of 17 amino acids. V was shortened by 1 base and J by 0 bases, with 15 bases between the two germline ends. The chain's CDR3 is CASSLGRGPILNTEAFF. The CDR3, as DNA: TGTGCCAGCAGCTTAGGTAGAGGGCCTATTCTGAACACTGAAGCTTTCTTT.

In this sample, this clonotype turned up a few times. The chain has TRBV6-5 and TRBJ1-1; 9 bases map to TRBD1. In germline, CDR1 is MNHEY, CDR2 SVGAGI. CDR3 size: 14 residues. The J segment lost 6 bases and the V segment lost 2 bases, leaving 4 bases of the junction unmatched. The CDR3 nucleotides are TGTGCCAGCAGTTACGGGACAGGGAGCGCTGAAGCTTTCTTT. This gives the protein CASSYGTGSAEAFF.

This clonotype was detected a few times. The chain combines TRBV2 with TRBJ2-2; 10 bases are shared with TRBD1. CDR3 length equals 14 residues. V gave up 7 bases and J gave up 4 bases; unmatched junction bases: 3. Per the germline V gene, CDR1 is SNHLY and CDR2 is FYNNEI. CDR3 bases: TGTGCCAGCATACGGGACAGGGGCACCGGGGAGCTGTTTTTT. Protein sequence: CASIRDRGTGELFF.

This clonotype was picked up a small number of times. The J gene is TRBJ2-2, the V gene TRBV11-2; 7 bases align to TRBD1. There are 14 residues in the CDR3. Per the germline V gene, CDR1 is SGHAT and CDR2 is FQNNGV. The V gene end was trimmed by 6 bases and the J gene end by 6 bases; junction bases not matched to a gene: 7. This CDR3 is CASSLLQGPGELFF. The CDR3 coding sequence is TGTGCCAGCAGTCTACTACAGGGGCCCGGGGAGCTGTTTTTT.

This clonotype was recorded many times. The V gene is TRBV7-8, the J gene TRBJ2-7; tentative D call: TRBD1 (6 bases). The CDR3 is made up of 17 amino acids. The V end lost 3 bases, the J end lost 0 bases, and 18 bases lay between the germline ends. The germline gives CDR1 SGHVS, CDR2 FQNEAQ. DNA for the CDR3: TGTGCCAGCAGCTTCTCAGGTGGGGGCCTGAGCTCCTACGAGCAGTACTTC. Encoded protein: CASSFSGGGLSSYEQYF.

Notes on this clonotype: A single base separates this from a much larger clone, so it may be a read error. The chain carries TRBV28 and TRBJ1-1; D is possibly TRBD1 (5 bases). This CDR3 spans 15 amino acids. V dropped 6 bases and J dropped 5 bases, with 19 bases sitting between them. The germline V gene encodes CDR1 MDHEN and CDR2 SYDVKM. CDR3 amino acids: CASRATRGQGTEAFF. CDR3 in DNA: TGTGCCAGCAGGGCCACAAGGGGCCAGGGAACTGAAGCTTTCTTT.

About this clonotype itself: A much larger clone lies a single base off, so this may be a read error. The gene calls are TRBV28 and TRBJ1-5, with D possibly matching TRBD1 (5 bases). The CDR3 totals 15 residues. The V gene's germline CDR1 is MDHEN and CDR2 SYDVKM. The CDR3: CASSPGGISSQPQHF. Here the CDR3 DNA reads TGTGCCAGCAGTCCCGGGGGAATTAGCAGTCAGCCCCAGCATTTT.

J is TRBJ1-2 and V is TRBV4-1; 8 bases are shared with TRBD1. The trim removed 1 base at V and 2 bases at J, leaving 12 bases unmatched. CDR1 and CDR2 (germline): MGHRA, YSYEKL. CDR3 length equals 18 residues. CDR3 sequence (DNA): TGCGCCAGCAGCCAAGGCTTGCCAGGGGGCAGTATCAACTATGGCTACACCTTC. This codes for CASSQGLPGGSINYGYTF.

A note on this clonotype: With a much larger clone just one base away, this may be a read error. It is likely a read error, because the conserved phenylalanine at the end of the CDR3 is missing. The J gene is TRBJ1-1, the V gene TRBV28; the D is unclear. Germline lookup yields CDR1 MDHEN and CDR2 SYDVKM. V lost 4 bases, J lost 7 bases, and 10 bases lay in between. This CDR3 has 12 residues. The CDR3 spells CASSSWMHEAFS. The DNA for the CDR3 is TGTGCCAGCAGTTCCTGGATGCATGAAGCTTTCTCT.

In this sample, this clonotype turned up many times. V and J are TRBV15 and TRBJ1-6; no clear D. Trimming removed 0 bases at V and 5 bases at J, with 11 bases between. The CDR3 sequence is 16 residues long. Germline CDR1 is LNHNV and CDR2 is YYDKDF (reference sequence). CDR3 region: CATSRDRGLNNSPLHF. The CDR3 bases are TGTGCCACCAGCAGAGATAGAGGACTGAATAATTCACCCCTCCACTTT.

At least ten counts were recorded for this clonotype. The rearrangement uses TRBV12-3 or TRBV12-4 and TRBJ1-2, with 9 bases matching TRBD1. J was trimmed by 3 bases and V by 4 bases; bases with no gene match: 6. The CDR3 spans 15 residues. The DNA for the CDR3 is TGTGCCAGCAGTTCTCAACAGGGGGCGGACTATGGCTACACCTTC. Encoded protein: CASSSQQGADYGYTF.

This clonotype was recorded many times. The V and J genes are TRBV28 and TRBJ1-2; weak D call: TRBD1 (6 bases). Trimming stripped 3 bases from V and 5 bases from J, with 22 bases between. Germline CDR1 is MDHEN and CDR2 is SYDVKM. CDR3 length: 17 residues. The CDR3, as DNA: TGTGCCAGCAGTTTTGCTAGGGAGCCGCAAAGGGGGTATGGCTACACCTTC. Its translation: CASSFAREPQRGYGYTF.

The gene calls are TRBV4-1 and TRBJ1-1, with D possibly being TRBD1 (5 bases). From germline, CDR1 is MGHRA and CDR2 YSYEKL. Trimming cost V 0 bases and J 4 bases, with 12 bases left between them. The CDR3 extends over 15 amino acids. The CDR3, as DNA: TGCGCCAGCAGCCAAGATAGGGGCTTCGGCACTGAAGCTTTCTTT. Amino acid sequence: CASSQDRGFGTEAFF.

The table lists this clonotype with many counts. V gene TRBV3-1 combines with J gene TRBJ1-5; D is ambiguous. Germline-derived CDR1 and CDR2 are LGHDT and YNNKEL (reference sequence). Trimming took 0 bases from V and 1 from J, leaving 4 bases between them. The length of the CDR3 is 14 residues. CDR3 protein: CASSQDPSNQPQHF. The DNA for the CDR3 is TGTGCCAGCAGCCAAGATCCCAGCAATCAGCCCCAGCATTTT.

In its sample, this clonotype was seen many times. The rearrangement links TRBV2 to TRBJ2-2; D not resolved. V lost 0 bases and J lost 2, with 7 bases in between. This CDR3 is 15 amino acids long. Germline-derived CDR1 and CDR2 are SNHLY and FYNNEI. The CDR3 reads CASSEAAVNTGELFF. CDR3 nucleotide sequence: TGTGCCAGCAGTGAAGCTGCGGTTAACACCGGGGAGCTGTTTTTT.

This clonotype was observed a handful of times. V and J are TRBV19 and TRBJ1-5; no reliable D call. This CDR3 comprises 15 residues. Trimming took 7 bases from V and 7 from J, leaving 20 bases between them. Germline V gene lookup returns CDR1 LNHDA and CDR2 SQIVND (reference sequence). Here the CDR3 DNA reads TGTGCCAGTACCATAGGGAGAGGGTGGGGACAGCCCCAGCATTTT. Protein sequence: CASTIGRGWGQPQHF.